The rows below give T cell receptor beta chains drawn from one sample of a study of blood T cells in healthy people across ages. TCRdb called the 5' RACE reads again in MiXCR, with one record for every CDR3 protein. The sample holds about 650,000 distinct CDR3 sequences, approximately 29% seen once. The sample taken for sequencing was blood. The receptor source for this set is a woman older than 75 in good health. CDR3s include the opening cysteine and the closing phenylalanine or tryptophan. The order of the fields is clone size, D gene, J gene, V gene, CDR3 protein, CDR3 DNA. A D gene is named only where the DNA matches it firmly. Where a row states a size, it is once, few, many or the class of an expanded clone; other rows omit it.

many	-	TRBJ2-4	TRBV5-1	CASSIGAGKNIQYF	TGCGCCAGCAGCATTGGAGCGGGCAAAAACATTCAGTACTTC
many	-	TRBJ2-3	TRBV7-3	CASSSFPTDTQYF	TGTGCCAGCAGCTCCTTCCCGACAGATACGCAGTATTTT
many	-	TRBJ2-5	TRBV12-3/TRBV12-4	CASRRTDQETQYF	TGTGCCAGCAGACGGACAGACCAAGAGACCCAGTACTTC
-	TRBD2	TRBJ2-1	TRBV5-1	CASSYGLAGGPVGNEQFF	TGCGCCAGCAGCTACGGACTAGCGGGGGGGCCGGTGGGCAATGAGCAGTTCTTC
few	-	TRBJ1-4	TRBV7-9	CASSSPSGSVSEGRFF	TGTGCCAGCAGCTCCCCAAGCGGGTCGGTATCCGAAGGACGGTTTTTT
many	-	TRBJ2-7	TRBV5-1	CASSYGTLSSRYEQYF	TGCGCCAGCAGCTACGGGACGCTCTCATCCAGGTACGAGCAGTACTTC
few	-	TRBJ1-1	TRBV20-1	CSARVPGSTEAFF	TGCAGTGCTAGGGTCCCAGGGAGTACTGAAGCTTTCTTT
many	-	TRBJ1-2	TRBV3-1	CASSQVKDYGYTF	TGTGCCAGCAGCCAAGTTAAGGACTATGGCTACACCTTC
many	-	TRBJ2-7	TRBV20-1	CSARDPKGRLYEQYF	TGCAGTGCTAGAGATCCGAAGGGACGGCTCTACGAGCAGTACTTC
few	TRBD1	TRBJ1-2	TRBV7-3	CASSPQTGNYGYTF	TGTGCCAGCAGCCCCCAGACAGGGAACTATGGCTACACCTTC
many	TRBD2	TRBJ2-6	TRBV5-5	CASPGGIGANVLTF	TGTGCCAGCCCGGGGGGGATAGGGGCCAACGTCCTGACTTTC
-	TRBD1	TRBJ2-2	TRBV5-4	CASSYGDRGAGELFF	TGTGCCAGCAGCTATGGGGACAGGGGTGCCGGGGAGCTGTTTTTT
many	-	TRBJ2-7	TRBV29-1	CSATPSYDEQYF	TGCAGCGCCACTCCCTCATACGACGAGCAGTACTTC
many	TRBD2	TRBJ2-1	TRBV4-1	CASSQKRGDYNEQFF	TGCGCCAGCAGCCAAAAACGGGGGGATTACAATGAGCAGTTCTTC
-	-	TRBJ1-1	TRBV20-1	CSARDGTVNTEAFF	TGCAGTGCTAGAGATGGGACTGTGAACACTGAAGCTTTCTTT
-	-	TRBJ1-5	TRBV12-3/TRBV12-4	CASSLGSGAGNQPQHF	TGTGCCAGCAGTTTAGGAAGCGGGGCTGGCAATCAGCCCCAGCATTTT
-	TRBD1	TRBJ1-5	TRBV6-1	CASSEGTGGQPQHF	TGTGCCAGCAGTGAAGGCACAGGGGGTCAGCCCCAGCATTTT
many	-	TRBJ2-1	TRBV12-3/TRBV12-4	CASSYRGVGSGGPNEQFF	TGTGCCAGCAGTTACAGGGGGGTCGGGTCGGGGGGGCCAAATGAGCAGTTCTTC
many	-	TRBJ2-5	TRBV29-1	CSVESNDEETQYF	TGCAGCGTTGAGAGCAACGACGAGGAGACCCAGTACTTC
many	TRBD1	TRBJ1-2	TRBV15	CATSRWDRGPKYGYTF	TGTGCCACCAGCAGATGGGACAGGGGGCCGAAATATGGCTACACCTTC
once	TRBD1	TRBJ2-7	TRBV20-1	CSARDRDSRYF	TGCAGTGCTAGAGATCGGGACAGTAGGTACTTC
-	-	TRBJ1-2	TRBV27	CASRLSGVNYGYTF	TGTGCCAGCAGGTTATCGGGAGTGAACTATGGCTACACCTTC
-	TRBD1	TRBJ1-5	TRBV6-2/TRBV6-3	CASSQPGQGTITTGNQPQHF	TGTGCCAGCAGTCAGCCGGGACAGGGGACGATCACGACGGGCAATCAGCCCCAGCATTTT
many	TRBD2	TRBJ2-5	TRBV3-1	CASSQLAEETQYF	TGTGCCAGCAGCCAACTAGCGGAAGAGACCCAGTACTTC
-	-	TRBJ1-4	TRBV12-3/TRBV12-4	CASSFTGSREKLFF	TGTGCCAGCAGCTTTACAGGGAGTCGTGAAAAACTGTTTTTT
many	-	TRBJ1-6	TRBV27	CASRVTTTSPLHF	TGTGCCAGCAGGGTTACAACTACCTCACCCCTCCACTTT
many	TRBD2	TRBJ2-7	TRBV6-1	CASTPSGRTYEQYF	TGTGCCAGCACCCCTAGCGGGAGGACCTACGAGCAGTACTTC
-	-	TRBJ1-1	TRBV4-1	CASSLRDNMNTEAFF	TGCGCCAGCAGCCTTCGGGACAATATGAACACTGAAGCTTTCTTT
many	TRBD2	TRBJ2-1	TRBV7-9	CASSDPLAGGIYEQFF	TGTGCCAGCAGCGACCCGCTAGCGGGGGGCATCTATGAGCAGTTCTTC
-	TRBD1	TRBJ2-7	TRBV7-2	CASSDWTGTYEQYF	TGTGCCAGCAGCGATTGGACAGGTACCTACGAGCAGTACTTC
-	-	TRBJ1-2	TRBV20-1	CSAGDRTAETF	TGCAGTGCTGGAGATCGGACCGCTGAAACCTTC
many	-	TRBJ2-1	TRBV12-3/TRBV12-4	CASSSFDEQFF	TGTGCCAGCAGTTCTTTCGATGAGCAGTTCTTC
many	-	TRBJ2-7	TRBV27	CASSDQGNHEQYF	TGTGCCAGCAGTGATCAGGGGAACCACGAGCAGTACTTC
-	TRBD2	TRBJ2-3	TRBV7-8	CASSHAGLGGGTQYF	TGTGCCAGCAGCCACGCGGGACTAGGGGGGGGTACGCAGTATTTT
-	-	TRBJ1-5	TRBV27	CASSLFRGGGQPQHF	TGTGCCAGCAGTTTATTCAGGGGCGGCGGTCAGCCCCAGCATTTT
many	TRBD2	TRBJ2-1	TRBV5-1	CASSLATSGGFGEQFF	TGCGCCAGCAGCTTGGCTACTAGCGGGGGATTTGGTGAGCAGTTCTTC
-	-	TRBJ2-2	TRBV18	CASSPPVTGELFF	TGTGCCAGCTCACCACCGGTGACCGGGGAGCTGTTTTTT
many	TRBD1	TRBJ2-7	TRBV6-6	CASSFPGQGTPYEQYF	TGTGCCAGCAGTTTCCCGGGACAGGGTACCCCCTACGAGCAGTACTTC
many	-	TRBJ1-1	TRBV12-3/TRBV12-4	CASTSREGRNTEAFF	TGTGCCAGCACCAGCAGGGAGGGCAGGAACACTGAAGCTTTCTTT
few	-	TRBJ1-1	TRBV28	CASSLLTGPLPEAFF	TGTGCCAGCAGTTTATTAACAGGGCCGCTTCCTGAAGCTTTCTTT
many	TRBD2	TRBJ2-3	TRBV7-8	CGGGPSTDTQYF	TGTGGCGGGGGTCCTAGCACAGATACGCAGTATTTT
many	-	TRBJ2-3	TRBV6-5	CASSYSIPLVRDTQYF	TGTGCCAGCAGTTACTCGATTCCCCTAGTCAGAGATACGCAGTATTTT
many	TRBD2	TRBJ2-5	TRBV3-1	CASSRLGAGGLQAETQYF	TGTGCCAGCAGCCGATTGGGAGCGGGGGGACTCCAGGCAGAGACCCAGTACTTC
many	TRBD1	TRBJ2-7	TRBV5-1	CASSSTGGASGEQYF	TGCGCCAGCAGCTCGACAGGGGGCGCTTCGGGAGAGCAGTACTTC
many	-	TRBJ2-7	TRBV3-1	CASSQEVYEQYF	TGTGCCAGCAGCCAAGAAGTCTACGAGCAGTACTTC
many	-	TRBJ2-1	TRBV6-2/TRBV6-3	CASSYSGPLNEQFF	TGTGCCAGCAGTTACTCAGGGCCACTCAATGAGCAGTTCTTC
few	-	TRBJ2-3	TRBV19	CASSMIGNTQYF	TGTGCCAGTAGTATGATAGGGAATACGCAGTATTTT
-	-	TRBJ1-5	TRBV19	CASSHRYQPQHF	TGTGCCAGTAGTCACAGGTATCAGCCCCAGCATTTT
-	TRBD1	TRBJ1-2	TRBV30	CAWRNRGASTGYTF	TGTGCCTGGAGGAACAGGGGCGCATCGACTGGCTACACCTTC
many	TRBD2	TRBJ2-1	TRBV20-1	CSATLAGTYNEQFF	TGCAGTGCTACGTTAGCGGGCACCTACAATGAGCAGTTCTTC
many	TRBD2	TRBJ2-3	TRBV7-9	CASSLGLAGDTQYF	TGTGCCAGCAGCCTGGGACTAGCGGGGGATACGCAGTATTTT
many	TRBD1	TRBJ1-6	TRBV5-8	CASSIGQGYRSPLHF	TGTGCCAGCAGCATTGGACAGGGATATCGTTCACCCCTCCACTTT
-	-	TRBJ2-2	TRBV7-2	CASSLSSGVDTGELFF	TGTGCCAGCAGCTTAAGTTCAGGGGTCGACACCGGGGAGCTGTTTTTT
-	TRBD1	TRBJ1-4	TRBV2	CASGQGELKLFF	TGTGCCAGCGGACAGGGAGAGTTAAAACTGTTTTTT
few	-	TRBJ1-4	TRBV30	CAWSRPGATNEKLFF	TGTGCCTGGAGTCGCCCGGGAGCAACTAATGAAAAACTGTTTTTT
-	TRBD1	TRBJ1-3	TRBV6-6	CASSFPQGTAGNTIYF	TGTGCCAGCAGTTTCCCTCAGGGGACAGCCGGAAACACCATATATTTT
-	-	TRBJ2-3	TRBV28	CASRERHTQYF	TGTGCCAGCAGGGAAAGGCATACGCAGTATTTT